This TCR beta chain was sequenced in a study of blood T cell repertoires in COVID-19. Study context: T cells, B-cell-depleted T cells, or PBMCs provided the cDNA or gDNA that served as material.

Per the original methods: The authors estimated nucleated cell counts from reference gene primer amplification. TCRdb's table, derived via immunoSEQ multiplex PCR, lists solely in-frame clones and lacks some. D and trimming were read from the DNA, whereas the V and J calls and clone size are those reported in that table. This sample yields approximately 460,000 clones, of which 89% are seen a single time; roughly 1% belongs to the top ten. V gave up 1 base and J gave up 7 bases, with 8 bases separating them. This CDR3 has 13 residues. The germline V gene has CDR1 LGHDT and CDR2 YNNKEL (reference sequence). Patients at the Seattle site were enrolled during active infection and followed longitudinally.

The chain links TRBV3-1 (or the pseudogene TRBV3-2) to TRBJ2-1; D ambiguous. This clonotype was sampled from a man between 18 and 29 years old with COVID-19, enrolled during active disease. Sample: peripheral blood. The CDR3 bases are TGTGCCAGCAGCCAAGGGTTACGGAATGAGCAGTTCTTC. Protein: CASSQGLRNEQFF.